Listed here are 11 T cell receptor beta chains from one sample, sequenced in a study of response to subunit inactivated influenza vaccine. TCRdb processed the RT-PCR reads anew with MiXCR; each CDR3 protein has one entry. The profile shows 200,000 to 300,000 distinct CDR3 sequences, 9.5% to 15% of them singletons. Sequencing used non-naive T cells sorted from PBMCs, obtained 14 to 15 days before vaccination. The source is a man aged 45-65 years who received an inactivated influenza vaccine.

This clonotype turned up a few times. V gene TRBV6-5 combines with J gene TRBJ2-7; D possibly corresponds to TRBD2 (7 bases). The CDR3 spans 14 residues. V lost 2 bases and J lost 7, with 15 bases in between. The V gene's germline CDR1 is MNHEY and CDR2 SVGAGI. The CDR3 loop reads CASSYGAGAKEQYF. The CDR3 DNA reads TGTGCCAGCAGTTACGGGGCGGGGGCGAAGGAGCAGTACTTC.

The chain is built from TRBV7-2 and TRBJ2-5, with D perhaps TRBD2 (6 bases). Germline CDR1 and CDR2: SGHTA and FQGNSA. CDR3 length: 15 residues. The V end lost 0 bases, the J end lost 5 bases, and 13 bases lay between the germline ends. CDR3 protein: CASSLASSRGETQYF. The CDR3 DNA sequence: TGTGCCAGCAGCTTAGCGAGTAGTCGGGGGGAGACCCAGTACTTC.

This clonotype was counted ten times or more. The V call is TRBV18, the J call TRBJ2-7; 10 nucleotides line up with TRBD1. The CDR3 has 21 residues. Trimming removed 6 bases from V and 6 bases from J; junction bases left unmatched: 29. Germline V gene lookup returns CDR1 KGHSH and CDR2 LQKENI. Here the CDR3 DNA reads TGTGCCAGCTCCATTCTGACTCCGGGACAGGGGCTAAAAGGGCTCCGGGCCGAGCAGTACTTC. Translated: CASSILTPGQGLKGLRAEQYF.

This clonotype was picked up a small number of times. This sequence joins TRBV6-4 and TRBJ2-1, with 10 bases lining up with TRBD2. The germline gives CDR1 MRHNA, CDR2 SNTAGT. CDR3 length: 16 amino acids. V shed 8 bases, J shed 3 bases, and the junction held 10 bases outside the gene matches. The CDR3, as DNA: TGTGCCAGCTGTAACCGAAGGACTAGCGGCTACAATGAGCAGTTCTTC. This gives the protein CASCNRRTSGYNEQFF.

The chain recombines TRBV11-2 with TRBJ2-2; unclear D gene. Germline V gene data show CDR1 as SGHAT and CDR2 as FQNNGV. CDR3 length equals 14 residues. Trimming removed 5 bases from V and 0 bases from J, with 7 bases in between. CDR3 residues: CASSLQANTGELFF. The DNA of the CDR3 is TGTGCCAGCAGCCTCCAAGCGAACACCGGGGAGCTGTTTTTT.

This clonotype has more than one count but fewer than ten. The chain is built from TRBV28 and TRBJ2-3; 16 nucleotides agree with TRBD2. There are 17 residues in the CDR3. J gave up 11 bases and V 8 bases, and 16 bases lay outside the gene matches. Germline V gene lookup returns CDR1 MDHEN and CDR2 SYDVKM. Here the CDR3 DNA reads TGTGCCAGCTCCAAAGCGGGACTAGCGGGAGGGCCGGTAAAGCAGTATTTT. Translating it yields CASSKAGLAGGPVKQYF.

The chain joins TRBV12-3 or TRBV12-4 to TRBJ1-4; D gene ambiguous. The V and J ends lost 0 bases and 0 bases respectively, with 2 bases between them. The CDR3 has 14 residues. CDR3 sequence: CASSLASTNEKLFF. Here the CDR3 DNA reads TGTGCCAGCAGTTTAGCGTCAACTAATGAAAAACTGTTTTTT.

The chain combines TRBV30 with TRBJ1-6; D uncertain. Germline lookup yields CDR1 GTSNPN and CDR2 SVGIG (reference sequence). This CDR3 has 13 residues. V was shortened by 4 bases and J by 5 bases, with 9 bases between the two germline ends. This CDR3 reads CAWTETNNSPLHF. The CDR3 DNA sequence: TGTGCCTGGACCGAGACTAATAATTCACCCCTCCACTTT. The complete variable domain, with remaining parts taken from reference TRBV30 and TRBJ1-6, reads SQTIHQWPATLVQPVGSPLSLECTVEGTSNPNLYWYRQAAGRGLQLLFYSVGIGQISSEVPQNLSASRPQDRQFILSSKKLLLSDSGFYLCAWTETNNSPLHFGNGTRLTVT.

V gene TRBV20-1 combines with J gene TRBJ1-1; D might be TRBD1 (6 bases). Germline V CDR1 and CDR2: DFQATT, SNEGSKA (reference sequence). The V end was cut by 3 bases, the J end by 1 base, with 9 bases between. The length of the CDR3 is 13 residues. CDR3: CSASGGANTEAFF. The CDR3, as DNA: TGCAGTGCTAGTGGGGGGGCGAACACTGAAGCTTTCTTT.

Only a few counts were recorded for this clonotype. The chain couples TRBV6-2 or TRBV6-3 to TRBJ2-3; TRBD1 agrees at 8 bases. This CDR3 region has 14 residues. Unmatched junction bases numbered 8, after V lost 11 bases and J lost 1 base. CDR1 is MNHEY, CDR2 SVGEGT, per germline. The chain's CDR3 is CACWDRRGTDTQYF. Written as DNA, the CDR3 is TGTGCCTGCTGGGACAGGCGCGGCACAGATACGCAGTATTTT.

The chain links TRBV7-2 to TRBJ2-7; maybe TRBD2 (5 bases). CDR1 is SGHTA, CDR2 FQGNSA, per germline. V lost 4 bases and J 3 bases, leaving 10 bases between the germline ends. The CDR3 totals 13 residues. The CDR3 DNA reads TGTGCCAGCAGCTGGGCAGCGGACTACGAGCAGTACTTC. This sequence encodes CASSWAADYEQYF.